The 18 T cell receptor beta chains presented below share a single source sample, sequenced in a study of T cell repertoires in cytomegalovirus infection. TCRdb recomputed calls from the reads with MiXCR, one row per CDR3 protein. The data hold tens of thousands of distinct CDR3 sequences, with about 24% observed a single time. For these TCRs, the target antigens are not known. The source material was CD8+ T cells from cultured PBMCs, sampled from culture after CMV antigen stimulation. The source is a human donor in good health (CMV status not recorded). Some clones in this sample may be carry-over from other donors' samples.

In this sample, this clonotype turned up a few times. The V and J genes are TRBV7-9 and TRBJ1-2, with D possibly being TRBD1 (6 bases). CDR1 SEHNR and CDR2 FQNEAQ come from the germline V gene (reference sequence). Trimming shortened V by 3 bases and J by 4 bases, and 12 bases separated the two germline ends. The CDR3 is 14 amino acids. The CDR3 sequence is CASSFPTGVYGYTF. The CDR3 DNA follows: TGTGCCAGCAGCTTCCCGACAGGTGTCTATGGCTACACCTTC.

This clonotype occurred a few times. The chain is built from TRBV19 and TRBJ2-2, with no clear D. Trimming stripped 3 bases from V and 7 bases from J, with 9 bases between. Looked up from germline, CDR1 is LNHDA and CDR2 is SQIVND (reference sequence). This CDR3 has 13 residues. The CDR3 bases are TGTGCCAGTAGTATTTTGCTAAACGGGGAGCTGTTTTTT. Its translation: CASSILLNGELFF.

This chain links TRBV7-9 with TRBJ2-3; the match to TRBD2 covers 11 bases. CDR1 is SEHNR and CDR2 is FQNEAQ in the germline V gene (reference sequence). This CDR3 has 17 residues. V lost 2 bases and J lost 2; bases outside the gene matches: 6. The CDR3: CASSLRLAGGYTDTQYF. Written as DNA, the CDR3 is TGTGCCAGCAGCTTAAGGCTAGCGGGGGGTTACACAGATACGCAGTATTTT.

This clonotype was counted between two and nine times. J is TRBJ2-7 and V is TRBV4-3; TRBD1 might be the D (6 bases). Germline values: CDR1 LGHNA, CDR2 YSLEER. The CDR3 runs to 16 residues. Trimming left V 0 bases short and J 2 bases short, with 14 bases between. In DNA, the CDR3 is TGCGCCAGCAGCCAAGATCGAGACAGGTTGGCCTACGAGCAGTACTTC. It is translated as CASSQDRDRLAYEQYF.

The chain combines TRBV5-1 with TRBJ2-7, with D tentatively TRBD2 (6 bases). The CDR3 covers 17 residues. From germline, CDR1 is SGHRS and CDR2 YFSETQ. Trimming stripped 3 bases from V and 2 bases from J, with 21 bases between. This CDR3 is CASSYLPGVLATYEQYF. The CDR3 DNA reads as TGCGCCAGCAGCTACCTTCCAGGCGTACTAGCAACCTACGAGCAGTACTTC.

To note about this clonotype: The junction differs from germline at one of its ends, possibly a read error. V and J are TRBV7-6 and TRBJ2-1, with D hard to call. The germline V gene has CDR1 SGHVS and CDR2 FNYEAQ. The CDR3 is made up of 14 amino acids. CDR3 region: CASSLGAMVGELFF. The CDR3 DNA follows: TGTGCCAGCAGCTTAGGGGCCATGGTCGGTGAGCTGTTCTTC.

Here the CDR3 DNA reads TGTGCCAGCACCCTTAGTTCAGTCACCGGCGGCTACACCTTC. Translation gives CASTLSSVTGGYTF. The V gene is TRBV11-2, the J gene TRBJ1-2; the D is unclear. With 7 bases removed from V and 8 bases from J, the gap between germline ends came to 20 bases. CDR3 length: 14 amino acids. Germline V gene lookup returns CDR1 SGHAT and CDR2 FQNNGV.

This clonotype showed up just a few times. The chain links TRBV6-2 or TRBV6-3 to TRBJ2-2; the D is unclear. Germline lookup yields CDR1 MNHEY and CDR2 SVGEGT. The CDR3 contains 12 residues. Trimming stripped 6 bases from V and 9 bases from J, with 11 bases between. CDR3: CASSTLVRELFF. The DNA for the CDR3 is TGTGCCAGCAGCACTCTGGTACGGGAGCTGTTTTTT.

The CDR3 DNA follows: TGCGCCAGCAGTTATGGGTCTGGGACAGATACGCAGTATTTT. It codes for CASSYGSGTDTQYF. V and J are TRBV10-1 and TRBJ2-3; no clear D gene. The CDR3 has 14 residues. V gave up 5 bases and J gave up 3 bases, with 12 bases separating them. The germline V gene has CDR1 WNHNN and CDR2 SYGVQD (reference sequence).

This chain links TRBV30 with TRBJ2-3; 8 bases fit TRBD2. Germline loops: CDR1 GTSNPN, CDR2 SVGIG (reference sequence). The CDR3 runs to 14 residues. V trimming: 0 bases; J trimming: 5 bases; junction bases outside the gene matches: 4. For the CDR3, the DNA is TGTGCCTGGAGTGTAGAGCGGGGGATAGATACGCAGTATTTT. Translating it yields CAWSVERGIDTQYF.

This clonotype was picked up many times. This chain joins TRBV7-2 and TRBJ2-7; D may be TRBD2 (5 bases). The CDR3 extends over 16 amino acids. V lost 1 base and J 0 bases, leaving 13 bases between the germline ends. Germline V gene sequence: CDR1 SGHTA, CDR2 FQGNSA. The CDR3 DNA reads TGTGCCAGCAGCTTAGGGACTTCTCTTAGCTCCTACGAGCAGTACTTC. Its protein product is CASSLGTSLSSYEQYF.

The sample holds many counts of this clonotype. This chain joins TRBV7-9 and TRBJ1-2; D gene uncertain. CDR3 length: 13 amino acids. Trimming shortened V by 8 bases and J by 4 bases, and 14 bases separated the two germline ends. The germline V gene encodes CDR1 SEHNR and CDR2 FQNEAQ (reference sequence). The CDR3 reads CASSGSAPYGYTF. The DNA for the CDR3 is TGTGCCAGCTCCGGGTCGGCTCCCTATGGCTACACCTTC.

This clonotype was seen a few times. The V and J genes are TRBV12-5 and TRBJ1-1; 8 bases are a match to TRBD1. The V gene end was trimmed by 1 base and the J gene end by 7 bases; junction bases not matched to a gene: 5. The germline CDR1 and CDR2 sequences are LGHNT and FRNRAP. The CDR3 length is 14 residues. The CDR3 nucleotides read TGTGCTAGTGGTTTGGGCAGGGGGCTCGATGAAGCTTTCTTT. Its protein is CASGLGRGLDEAFF.

At least ten counts were recorded for this clonotype. V and J are TRBV7-6 and TRBJ2-7; 10 bases line up with TRBD2. Unmatched junction bases numbered 4, after V lost 2 bases and J lost 6 bases. The CDR3 loop spans 14 amino acids. From germline, CDR1 is SGHVS and CDR2 FNYEAQ. The CDR3 DNA reads TGTGCCAGCAGCTTAAGCGGGGGGGCTGCCGAGCAGTACTTC. Protein product: CASSLSGGAAEQYF.

The chain combines TRBV7-9 with TRBJ1-1, with 8 positions matching TRBD1. The germline V gene has CDR1 SEHNR and CDR2 FQNEAQ (reference sequence). V was clipped by 5 bases and J by 7 bases; unmatched bases: 9. The CDR3 is made up of 14 amino acids. DNA of the CDR3: TGTGCCAGCAGCCCGACCCAGACAGGGGATGAAGCTTTCTTT. This translates into CASSPTQTGDEAFF.

J is TRBJ2-7 and V is TRBV6-1; D is tentatively TRBD1 or TRBD2 (5 bases each). This CDR3 comprises 15 residues. Germline loops: CDR1 MNHNS, CDR2 SASEGT. The V gene lost 6 bases and the J gene lost 3 bases, with 18 bases spanning the gap. CDR3 region: CASRPGTPGHYEQYF. CDR3 DNA sequence: TGTGCCAGCAGACCCGGGACCCCCGGGCACTACGAGCAGTACTTC.

The chain recombines TRBV27 with TRBJ1-2; tentative D call: TRBD1 (5 bases). Between the trimmed V and J ends, which lost 2 bases and 6 bases, there was a span of 7 bases. CDR3 length: 12 amino acids. Germline V gene data show CDR1 as MNHEY and CDR2 as SMNVEV (reference sequence). The CDR3 DNA reads TGTGCCAGCAGTTTACAGGGTCATGGCTACACCTTC. This gives the protein CASSLQGHGYTF.

The CDR3 protein is CASSRDRGSYEQYF. The CDR3 DNA reads TGTGCCAGCAGTAGGGACAGGGGGAGTTACGAGCAGTACTTC. This chain uses TRBV27 with TRBJ2-7, with 11 bases matching TRBD1. The CDR3 loop spans 14 amino acids. Germline trimming cut 5 bases from V and 4 bases from J; bases unmatched to any gene: 4. CDR1 is MNHEY, CDR2 SMNVEV, per germline (reference sequence).